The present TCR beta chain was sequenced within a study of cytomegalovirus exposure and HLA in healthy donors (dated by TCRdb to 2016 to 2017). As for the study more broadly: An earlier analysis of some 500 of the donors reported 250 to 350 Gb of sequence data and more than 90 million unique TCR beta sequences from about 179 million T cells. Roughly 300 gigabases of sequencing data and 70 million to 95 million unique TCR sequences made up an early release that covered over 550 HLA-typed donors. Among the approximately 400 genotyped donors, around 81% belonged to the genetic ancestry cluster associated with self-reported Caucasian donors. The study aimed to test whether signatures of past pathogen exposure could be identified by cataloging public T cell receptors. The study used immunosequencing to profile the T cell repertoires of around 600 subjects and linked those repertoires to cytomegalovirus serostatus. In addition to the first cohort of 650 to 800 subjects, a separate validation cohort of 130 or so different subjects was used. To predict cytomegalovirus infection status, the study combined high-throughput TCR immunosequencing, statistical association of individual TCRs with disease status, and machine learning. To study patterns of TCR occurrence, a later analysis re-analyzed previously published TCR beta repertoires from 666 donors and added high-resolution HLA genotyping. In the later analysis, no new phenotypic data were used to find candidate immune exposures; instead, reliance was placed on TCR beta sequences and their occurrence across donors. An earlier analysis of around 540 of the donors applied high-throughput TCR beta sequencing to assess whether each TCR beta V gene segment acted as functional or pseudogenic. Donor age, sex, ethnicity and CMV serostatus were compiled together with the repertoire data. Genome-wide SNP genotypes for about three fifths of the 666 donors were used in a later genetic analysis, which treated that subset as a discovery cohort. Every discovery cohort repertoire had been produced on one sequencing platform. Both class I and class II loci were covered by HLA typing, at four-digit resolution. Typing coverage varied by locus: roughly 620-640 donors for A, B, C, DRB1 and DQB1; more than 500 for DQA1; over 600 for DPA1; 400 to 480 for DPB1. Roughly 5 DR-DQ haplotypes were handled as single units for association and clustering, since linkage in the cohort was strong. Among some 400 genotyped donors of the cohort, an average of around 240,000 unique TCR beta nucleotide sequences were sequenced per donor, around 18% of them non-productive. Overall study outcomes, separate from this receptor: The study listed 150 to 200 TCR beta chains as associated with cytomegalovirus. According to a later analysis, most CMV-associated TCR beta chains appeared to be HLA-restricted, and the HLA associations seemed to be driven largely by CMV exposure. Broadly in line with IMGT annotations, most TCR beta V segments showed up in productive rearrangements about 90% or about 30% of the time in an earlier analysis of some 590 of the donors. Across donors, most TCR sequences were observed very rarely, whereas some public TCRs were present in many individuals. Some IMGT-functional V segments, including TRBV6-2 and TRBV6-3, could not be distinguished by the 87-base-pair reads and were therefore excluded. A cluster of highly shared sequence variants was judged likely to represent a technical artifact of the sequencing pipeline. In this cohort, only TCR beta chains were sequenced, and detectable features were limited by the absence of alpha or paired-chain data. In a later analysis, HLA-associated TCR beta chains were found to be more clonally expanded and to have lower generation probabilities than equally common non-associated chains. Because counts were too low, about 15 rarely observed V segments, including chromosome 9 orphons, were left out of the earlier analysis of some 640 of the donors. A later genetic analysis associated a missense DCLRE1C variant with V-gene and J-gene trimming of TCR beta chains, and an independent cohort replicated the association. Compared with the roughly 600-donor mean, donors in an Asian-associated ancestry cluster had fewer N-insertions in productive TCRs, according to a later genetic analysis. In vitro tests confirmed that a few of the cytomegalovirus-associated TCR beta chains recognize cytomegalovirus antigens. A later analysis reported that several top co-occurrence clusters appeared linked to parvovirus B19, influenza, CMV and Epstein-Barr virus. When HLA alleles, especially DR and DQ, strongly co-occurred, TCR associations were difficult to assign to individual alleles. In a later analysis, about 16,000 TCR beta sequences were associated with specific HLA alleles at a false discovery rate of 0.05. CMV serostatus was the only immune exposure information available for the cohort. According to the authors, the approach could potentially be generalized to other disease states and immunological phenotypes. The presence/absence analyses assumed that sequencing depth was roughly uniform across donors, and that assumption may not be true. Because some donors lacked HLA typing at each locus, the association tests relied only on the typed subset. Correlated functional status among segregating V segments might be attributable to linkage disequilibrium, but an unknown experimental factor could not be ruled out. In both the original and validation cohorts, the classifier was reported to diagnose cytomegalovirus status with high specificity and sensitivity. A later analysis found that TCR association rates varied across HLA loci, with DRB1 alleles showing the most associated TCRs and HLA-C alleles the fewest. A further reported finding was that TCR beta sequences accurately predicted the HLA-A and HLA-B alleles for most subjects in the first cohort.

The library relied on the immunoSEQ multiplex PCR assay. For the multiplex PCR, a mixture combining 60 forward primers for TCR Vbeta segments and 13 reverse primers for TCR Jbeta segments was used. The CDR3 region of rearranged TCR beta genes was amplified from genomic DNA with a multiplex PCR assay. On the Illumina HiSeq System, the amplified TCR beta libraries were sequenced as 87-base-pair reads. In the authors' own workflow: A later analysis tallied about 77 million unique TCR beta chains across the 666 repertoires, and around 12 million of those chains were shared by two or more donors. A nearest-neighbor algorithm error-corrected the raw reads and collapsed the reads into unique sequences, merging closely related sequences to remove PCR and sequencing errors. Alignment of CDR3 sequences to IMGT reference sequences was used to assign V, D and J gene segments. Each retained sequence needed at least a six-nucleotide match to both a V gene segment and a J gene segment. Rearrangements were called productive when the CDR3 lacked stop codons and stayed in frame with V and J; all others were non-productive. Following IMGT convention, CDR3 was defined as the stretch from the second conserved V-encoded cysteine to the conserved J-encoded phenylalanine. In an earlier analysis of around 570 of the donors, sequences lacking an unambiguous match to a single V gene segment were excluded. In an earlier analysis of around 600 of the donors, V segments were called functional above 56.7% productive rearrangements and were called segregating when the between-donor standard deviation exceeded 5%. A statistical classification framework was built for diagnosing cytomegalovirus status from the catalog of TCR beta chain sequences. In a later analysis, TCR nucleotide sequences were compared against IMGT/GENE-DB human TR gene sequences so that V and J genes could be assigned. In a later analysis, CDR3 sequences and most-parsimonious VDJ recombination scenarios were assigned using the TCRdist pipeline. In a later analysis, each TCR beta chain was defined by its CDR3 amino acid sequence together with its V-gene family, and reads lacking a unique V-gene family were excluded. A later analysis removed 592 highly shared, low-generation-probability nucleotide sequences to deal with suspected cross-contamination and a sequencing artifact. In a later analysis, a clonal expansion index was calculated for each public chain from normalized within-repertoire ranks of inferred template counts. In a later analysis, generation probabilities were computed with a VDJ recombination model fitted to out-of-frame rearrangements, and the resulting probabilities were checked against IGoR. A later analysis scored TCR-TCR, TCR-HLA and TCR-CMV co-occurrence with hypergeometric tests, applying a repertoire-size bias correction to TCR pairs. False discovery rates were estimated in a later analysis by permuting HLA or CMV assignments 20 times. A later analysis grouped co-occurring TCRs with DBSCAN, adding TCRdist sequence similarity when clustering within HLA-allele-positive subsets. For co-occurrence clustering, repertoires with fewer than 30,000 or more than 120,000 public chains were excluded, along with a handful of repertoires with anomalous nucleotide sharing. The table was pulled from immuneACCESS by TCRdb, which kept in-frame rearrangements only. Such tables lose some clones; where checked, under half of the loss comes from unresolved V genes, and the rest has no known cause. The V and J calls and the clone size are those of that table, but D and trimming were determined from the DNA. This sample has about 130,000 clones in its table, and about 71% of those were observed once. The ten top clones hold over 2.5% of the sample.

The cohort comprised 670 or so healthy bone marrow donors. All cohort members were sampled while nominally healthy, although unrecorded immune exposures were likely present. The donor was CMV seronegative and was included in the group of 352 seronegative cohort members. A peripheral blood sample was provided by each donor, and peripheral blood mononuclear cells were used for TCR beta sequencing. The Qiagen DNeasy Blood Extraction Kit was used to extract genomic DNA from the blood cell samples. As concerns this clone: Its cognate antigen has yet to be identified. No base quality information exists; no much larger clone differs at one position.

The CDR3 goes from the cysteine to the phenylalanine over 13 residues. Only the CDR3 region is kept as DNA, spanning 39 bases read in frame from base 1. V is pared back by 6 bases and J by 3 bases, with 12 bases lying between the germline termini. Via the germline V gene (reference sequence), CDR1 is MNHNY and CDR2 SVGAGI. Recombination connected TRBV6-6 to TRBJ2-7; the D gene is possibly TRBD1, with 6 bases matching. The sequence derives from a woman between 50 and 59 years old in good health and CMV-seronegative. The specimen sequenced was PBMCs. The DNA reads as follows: TGTGCCAGCAGCCAAGGGGGTCACTACGAGCAGTACTTC. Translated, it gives CASSQGGHYEQYF.